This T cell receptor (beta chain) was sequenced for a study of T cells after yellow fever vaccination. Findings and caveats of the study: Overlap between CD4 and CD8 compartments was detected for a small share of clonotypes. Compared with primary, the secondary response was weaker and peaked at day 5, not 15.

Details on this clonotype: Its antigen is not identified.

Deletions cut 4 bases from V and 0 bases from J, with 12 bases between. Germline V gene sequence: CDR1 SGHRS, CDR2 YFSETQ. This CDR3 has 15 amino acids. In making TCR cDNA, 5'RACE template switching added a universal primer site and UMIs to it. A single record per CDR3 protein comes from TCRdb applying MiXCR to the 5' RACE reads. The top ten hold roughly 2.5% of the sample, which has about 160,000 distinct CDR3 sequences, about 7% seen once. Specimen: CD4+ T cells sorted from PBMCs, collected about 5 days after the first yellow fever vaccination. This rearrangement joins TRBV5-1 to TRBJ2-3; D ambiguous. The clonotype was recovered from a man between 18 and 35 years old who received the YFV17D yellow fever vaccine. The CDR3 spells CASSVPARSTDTQYF. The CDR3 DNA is TGCGCCAGCAGCGTGCCAGCCCGCAGCACAGATACGCAGTATTTT.